This T cell receptor beta chain was captured by sequencing in a study of blood T cell repertoires in COVID-19. Clones were read by immunoSEQ multiplex PCR, and TCRdb kept only the in-frame ones, dropping some. Of more than 300,000 clones listed, about nine tenths are singletons. The CDR3 loop spans 15 amino acids. Germline V CDR1 and CDR2: SGHTA, FQGTGA. The V end lost 1 base, the J end lost 7 bases, and 14 bases lay between the germline ends. Across under 25 US areas, participants ranged in age from 18 to 89 years. Cohort placement rested on clinical history that participants reported themselves. Recovered Cohort 3 donors showed two negative PCRs, clearance, or symptom resolution.

The TCR sequence derives from a woman aged 18-30 years who had recovered from COVID-19. Sequencing input: PBMCs or T cells enriched from blood (not recorded which). The rearrangement links TRBV7-3 to TRBJ2-4, with D possibly matching TRBD1 (5 bases). The CDR3 sequence is CASSLNWQGANIQYF. The CDR3 DNA is TGTGCCAGCAGCTTAAACTGGCAGGGTGCGAACATTCAGTACTTC.